Listed below are T cell receptor beta chains from one sample, sequenced in a study of blood T cell repertoires in COVID-19. The table came from immunoSEQ multiplex PCR; TCRdb's copy has only in-frame clones and leaves some out. Here the sample spans fewer than 150,000 clones, roughly four fifths being singletons. Sequenced material: PBMCs or T cells enriched from blood (not recorded which). The origin of the receptors is a man in his thirties or forties who had recovered from COVID-19. The CDR3 runs from the conserved cysteine through the conserved F or W. The order of the fields is J gene, D gene, clone size, V gene, CDR3 protein, CDR3 DNA. D genes are given only for firm matches. Size is omitted from some rows. Given values are once, few, many or a class for expanded clones.

j_call: TRBJ2-7; d_call: NA; clone_size: NA; v_call: TRBV5-1; cdr3_aa: CASSLVHSSYEQYF; cdr3_nt: TGCGCCAGCAGCTTAGTCCACAGCTCCTACGAGCAGTACTTC
j_call: TRBJ2-1; d_call: TRBD2; clone_size: NA; v_call: TRBV3-1/TRBV3-2; cdr3_aa: CASSQTSGASYNEQFF; cdr3_nt: TGTGCCAGCAGCCAAACTAGCGGAGCCTCCTACAATGAGCAGTTCTTC
j_call: TRBJ1-2; d_call: NA; clone_size: NA; v_call: TRBV6-5; cdr3_aa: CASSYGAAGGYTF; cdr3_nt: TGTGCCAGCAGTTACGGGGCAGCCGGGGGCTACACCTTC
j_call: TRBJ1-4; d_call: TRBD1; clone_size: once; v_call: TRBV6-1; cdr3_aa: CASSDIGDSDEKLFF; cdr3_nt: TGTGCCAGCAGTGATATTGGGGACAGCGATGAAAAACTGTTTTTT
j_call: TRBJ1-1; d_call: TRBD1; clone_size: NA; v_call: TRBV9; cdr3_aa: CASSVTGTVDTEAFF; cdr3_nt: TGTGCCAGCAGCGTCACCGGGACAGTGGACACTGAAGCTTTCTTT
j_call: TRBJ1-1; d_call: NA; clone_size: NA; v_call: TRBV10-3; cdr3_aa: CAIKKGGENTEAFF; cdr3_nt: TGTGCCATCAAGAAAGGGGGGGAGAACACTGAAGCTTTCTTT
j_call: TRBJ2-2; d_call: NA; clone_size: NA; v_call: TRBV10-2; cdr3_aa: CASGWEGANTGELFF; cdr3_nt: TGCGCCAGCGGGTGGGAAGGGGCGAACACCGGGGAGCTGTTTTTT
j_call: TRBJ2-3; d_call: TRBD1; clone_size: once; v_call: TRBV6-4; cdr3_aa: CASSETGGESDTQYF; cdr3_nt: TGTGCCAGCAGTGAAACAGGGGGCGAATCAGATACGCAGTATTTT
j_call: TRBJ1-4; d_call: NA; clone_size: NA; v_call: TRBV18; cdr3_aa: CASSPSPSYATNEKLFF; cdr3_nt: TGTGCCAGCTCACCATCCCCGAGTTATGCAACTAATGAAAAACTGTTTTTT
j_call: TRBJ2-5; d_call: TRBD2; clone_size: NA; v_call: TRBV2; cdr3_aa: CASSERLSGGQETQYF; cdr3_nt: TGTGCCAGCAGTGAAAGATTGAGCGGGGGACAAGAGACCCAGTACTTC
j_call: TRBJ1-3; d_call: NA; clone_size: NA; v_call: TRBV5-4; cdr3_aa: CASSLGTPGNTIYF; cdr3_nt: TGTGCCAGCAGCCTCGGGACACCTGGAAACACCATATATTTT
j_call: TRBJ1-6; d_call: TRBD1; clone_size: NA; v_call: TRBV9; cdr3_aa: CASSARTGFNSPLHF; cdr3_nt: TGTGCCAGCAGCGCCCGGACAGGGTTCAATTCACCCCTCCACTTT
j_call: TRBJ2-5; d_call: TRBD2; clone_size: NA; v_call: TRBV7-8; cdr3_aa: CASSLAASGGFETQYF; cdr3_nt: TGTGCCAGCAGCTTAGCGGCTAGCGGGGGGTTTGAGACCCAGTACTTC
j_call: TRBJ2-2; d_call: TRBD1; clone_size: once; v_call: TRBV7-9; cdr3_aa: CASSLTRQGWTGELFF; cdr3_nt: TGTGCCAGCAGCTTAACCCGACAGGGGTGGACCGGGGAGCTGTTTTTT
j_call: TRBJ2-1; d_call: TRBD2; clone_size: NA; v_call: TRBV18; cdr3_aa: CASSPARLAGFGEQFF; cdr3_nt: TGTGCCAGCTCACCTGCGAGACTAGCGGGATTTGGTGAGCAGTTCTTC
j_call: TRBJ2-7; d_call: NA; clone_size: NA; v_call: TRBV12-3/TRBV12-4; cdr3_aa: CASSFDTSYEQYF; cdr3_nt: TGTGCCAGCAGTTTTGACACCTCCTACGAGCAGTACTTC
j_call: TRBJ2-3; d_call: TRBD2; clone_size: NA; v_call: TRBV7-9; cdr3_aa: CASSFGLAEPDTQYF; cdr3_nt: TGTGCCAGCAGCTTTGGACTAGCTGAGCCAGATACGCAGTATTTT
j_call: TRBJ2-3; d_call: NA; clone_size: NA; v_call: TRBV7-6; cdr3_aa: CASSLSWGLSSDTQYF; cdr3_nt: TGTGCCAGCAGCTTGAGTTGGGGCCTAAGCTCAGATACGCAGTATTTT
j_call: TRBJ2-5; d_call: TRBD1; clone_size: NA; v_call: TRBV12-3/TRBV12-4; cdr3_aa: CASSWDSQETQYF; cdr3_nt: TGTGCCAGCAGCTGGGACAGCCAAGAGACCCAGTACTTC
j_call: TRBJ2-6; d_call: NA; clone_size: NA; v_call: TRBV5-1; cdr3_aa: CASSLGGPGANVLTF; cdr3_nt: TGCGCCAGCAGCTTGGGTGGGCCTGGGGCCAACGTCCTGACTTTC
j_call: TRBJ2-3; d_call: TRBD1; clone_size: NA; v_call: TRBV6-5; cdr3_aa: CATSRQGLTDTQYF; cdr3_nt: TGTGCCACCAGTCGACAGGGCCTCACAGATACGCAGTATTTT
j_call: TRBJ1-6; d_call: NA; clone_size: NA; v_call: TRBV4-1; cdr3_aa: CASSQDQISYNSPLHF; cdr3_nt: TGCGCCAGCAGCCAAGATCAGATCTCCTATAATTCACCCCTCCACTTT
j_call: TRBJ1-3; d_call: NA; clone_size: NA; v_call: TRBV2; cdr3_aa: CASSVGGRNGNTIYF; cdr3_nt: TGTGCCAGCAGTGTGGGAGGGAGGAATGGAAACACCATATATTTT
j_call: TRBJ2-1; d_call: TRBD2; clone_size: few; v_call: TRBV16; cdr3_aa: CASSPILAGGGNEQFF; cdr3_nt: TGTGCCAGCAGCCCTATCCTGGCGGGAGGTGGGAATGAGCAGTTCTTC
j_call: TRBJ2-7; d_call: TRBD2; clone_size: NA; v_call: TRBV7-2; cdr3_aa: CASSLLAGGPDEQYF; cdr3_nt: TGTGCCAGCAGCCTACTAGCGGGAGGGCCCGACGAGCAGTACTTC
j_call: TRBJ1-1; d_call: TRBD1; clone_size: NA; v_call: TRBV27; cdr3_aa: CASSLSLWTGKNTEAFF; cdr3_nt: TGTGCCAGCAGTTTATCCCTTTGGACAGGGAAGAACACTGAAGCTTTCTTT
j_call: TRBJ2-1; d_call: TRBD2; clone_size: NA; v_call: TRBV7-9; cdr3_aa: CASSLPSSGPLYNEQFF; cdr3_nt: TGTGCCAGCAGTCTACCATCTAGCGGACCCCTTTACAATGAGCAGTTCTTC
j_call: TRBJ2-7; d_call: NA; clone_size: NA; v_call: TRBV2; cdr3_aa: CASSAELYEQYF; cdr3_nt: TGTGCCAGCAGTGCCGAACTTTACGAGCAGTACTTC